The 32 T cell receptor beta chains below all came from one sample that was sequenced in a study of T cells in Graves' hyperthyroidism and ophthalmopathy. Using RNA transcripts as the source, TCR beta CDR3 regions were amplified. HTBI primers were used for first-round RT-PCR of the TCR CDR3. TCRdb reanalysed the multiplex PCR reads using MiXCR and keeps one entry per CDR3 protein. The table lists some 620,000 distinct CDR3 sequences, roughly 17% of them singletons, with around 4% in the top ten. Source material: blood. These receptors were collected from a woman in her twenties or thirties with Graves' hyperthyroidism.

This clonotype occurred many times. This chain connects TRBV6-2 or TRBV6-3 to TRBJ2-7, with 9 bases that match TRBD1. This CDR3 spans 15 amino acids. J was trimmed by 6 bases and V by 6 bases; bases with no gene match: 12. Germline CDR1 and CDR2: MNHEY and SVGEGT. The CDR3 coding sequence is TGTGCCAGCAGCCTCACCGGGACAGGGTTGGCCGAGCAGTACTTC. Translation gives CASSLTGTGLAEQYF.

In its sample, this clonotype was seen many times. The V call is TRBV29-1, the J call TRBJ2-7, with unresolved D. This CDR3 is 12 amino acids long. V lost 6 bases and J lost 2, with 11 bases in between. Germline loops: CDR1 SQVTM, CDR2 ANQGSEA. This CDR3 is CSVSDVPYEQYF. Here the CDR3 DNA reads TGCAGCGTATCGGACGTACCCTACGAGCAGTACTTC.

This chain connects TRBV20-1 to TRBJ2-1, with 7 bases matching TRBD2. Germline CDR1 DFQATT, CDR2 SNEGSKA (reference sequence). V was pared by 6 bases and J by 7 bases, with 12 bases of the junction left unmatched. This CDR3 is built from 14 residues. CDR3 amino acids: CSAHTGTTKNEQFF. The CDR3 nucleotides read TGCAGTGCACATACCGGGACTACAAAAAATGAGCAGTTCTTC.

This clonotype was observed many times. This rearrangement joins TRBV27 to TRBJ2-5, with 9 bases fitting TRBD2. There are 17 residues in the CDR3. Germline values: CDR1 MNHEY, CDR2 SMNVEV (reference sequence). Trimming at V came to 5 bases and at J to 7 bases, leaving 17 bases not matched to a gene. In DNA, the CDR3 is TGTGCCAGCAGTAGGGCCCCAGTTAGCGGGAGAGGCGGGACCCAGTACTTC. Residues: CASSRAPVSGRGGTQYF.

This clonotype was detected only a few times. The chain has TRBV24-1 and TRBJ1-2; unclear D gene. Germline CDR1 and CDR2: KGHDR and SFDVKD. With 4 bases removed from V and 7 bases from J, the gap between germline ends came to 21 bases. The CDR3 spans 16 residues. The CDR3 spells CATSDGLSQAQCGYTF. The DNA for the CDR3 is TGTGCCACCAGTGACGGCCTATCCCAGGCCCAATGTGGCTACACCTTC.

This clonotype was recorded a few times. V gene TRBV5-1 combines with J gene TRBJ2-7; D perhaps matches TRBD1 (5 bases). The V gene lost 0 bases and the J gene lost 3 bases, with 16 bases spanning the gap. The germline V gene encodes CDR1 SGHRS and CDR2 YFSETQ. This CDR3 is built from 16 residues. The CDR3 spells CASSLDPQGSNYEQYF. For the CDR3, the DNA is TGCGCCAGCAGCTTGGACCCTCAGGGATCGAACTACGAGCAGTACTTC.

The sample holds many counts of this clonotype. V and J are TRBV7-3 and TRBJ1-2; tentative D call: TRBD1 (5 bases). Trimming removed 4 bases at V and 4 bases at J, with 7 bases between. Germline V gene lookup returns CDR1 SGHTA and CDR2 FQGTGA. The CDR3 has 12 residues. The CDR3 nucleotides are TGTGCCAGCAGCTGGGGGACCTATGGCTACACCTTC. Translation gives CASSWGTYGYTF.

This clonotype was seen many times. The V gene is TRBV11-2, the J gene TRBJ2-1; D is ambiguous. V lost 1 base and J lost 3, with 16 bases in between. The CDR3 runs to 17 residues. Germline-derived CDR1 and CDR2 are SGHAT and FQNNGV. CDR3 DNA: TGTGCCAGCAGCTTAGTCCCGTCTGCCGGTGGCTACAATGAGCAGTTCTTC. Translated, it gives CASSLVPSAGGYNEQFF.

This clonotype came up a few times. Since the CDR3 does not end with the conserved phenylalanine or tryptophan, this likely comes from a read error. This sequence joins TRBV12-3 or TRBV12-4 and TRBJ1-5, with D possibly being TRBD1 (6 bases). This CDR3 is built from 13 residues. Trimming took off 2 bases at V and 4 bases at J, with 6 bases between the two ends. DNA for the CDR3: TGTGCCAGCAGTTTAAGGGGGAATCAGCCCCAGCATCTT. This translates into CASSLRGNQPQHL.

This clonotype was detected many times. The chain employs TRBV28 and TRBJ2-2; D possibly matches TRBD1 or TRBD2 (5 bases each). The CDR3 covers 14 residues. Per the germline V gene, CDR1 is MDHEN and CDR2 is SYDVKM. V shed 8 bases and J shed 4 bases, with 14 bases lying between them. The CDR3: CASLAPGSTGELFF. For the CDR3, the DNA is TGTGCCAGCTTAGCCCCAGGGAGCACCGGGGAGCTGTTTTTT. Looking up the rest from reference TRBV28 and TRBJ2-2 gives the full variable domain: DVKVTQSSRYLVKRTGEKVFLECVQDMDHENMFWYRQDPGLGLRLIYFSYDVKMKEKGDIPEGYSVSREKKERFSLILESASTNQTSMYLCASLAPGSTGELFFGEGSRLTVL.

The chain recombines TRBV4-1 with TRBJ2-7; 9 bases are shared with TRBD1. V gave up 4 bases and J gave up 3 bases; unmatched junction bases: 7. This CDR3 spans 15 amino acids. Germline CDR1 is MGHRA and CDR2 is YSYEKL. The CDR3 loop reads CASSPQGGQGYEQYF. The CDR3 DNA sequence: TGCGCCAGCAGCCCTCAGGGGGGACAGGGCTACGAGCAGTACTTC.

This clonotype has a count of ten or more. The DNA of the CDR3 is TGTGCCAGCAGTTCGACTAGGGCTAGCGGGAGAGAGACCCAGTACTTC. It yields the protein CASSSTRASGRETQYF. The chain couples TRBV2 to TRBJ2-5, with TRBD2 matching 10 bases. V lost 5 bases to trimming and J lost 4 bases; unmatched junction nucleotides: 10. Germline V gene lookup returns CDR1 SNHLY and CDR2 FYNNEI. This CDR3 is 16 amino acids long.

Ten or more counts support this clonotype. The chain links TRBV10-2 to TRBJ2-7; a possible D gene is TRBD1 (5 bases). The germline CDR1 and CDR2 sequences are WSHSY and SAAADI. The CDR3 loop spans 14 amino acids. V was clipped by 6 bases and J by 6 bases, with 18 bases between them. The CDR3 reads CASRDLGRVGEQYF. In DNA form, the CDR3 reads TGCGCCAGCAGAGACCTGGGGCGCGTAGGCGAGCAGTACTTC.

This clonotype was seen many times. The chain uses TRBV18 and TRBJ2-5; D ambiguous. CDR1 is KGHSH and CDR2 is LQKENI in the germline V gene. This CDR3 is 12 amino acids long. V dropped 8 bases and J dropped 2 bases, with 9 bases sitting between them. The CDR3 region has the DNA TGTGCCAGCAGTCCCAGTCAAGAGACCCAGTACTTC. Protein: CASSPSQETQYF.

V usage is TRBV7-9 and J usage is TRBJ1-1; D call uncertain. Trimming cost V 5 bases and J 3 bases, with 13 bases left between them. The CDR3 contains 14 residues. Germline assignment: CDR1 SEHNR and CDR2 FQNEAQ (reference sequence). CDR3 bases: TGTGCCAGCAGCCCAGCGATGCTAGACACTGAAGCTTTCTTT. As protein: CASSPAMLDTEAFF.

This clonotype was observed many times. J is TRBJ2-3 and V is TRBV7-2; no clear D. Per the germline V gene, CDR1 is SGHTA and CDR2 is FQGNSA. This CDR3 spans 13 amino acids. V gave up 6 bases and J gave up 6 bases, with 13 bases separating them. The CDR3: CASSKPLTDTQYF. Written as DNA, the CDR3 is TGTGCCAGCAGTAAGCCCCTCACGGATACGCAGTATTTT.

This clonotype was seen more than once but under ten times. CDR3 in amino acids: CASSLGTSGGYNEQFF. In nucleotides, the CDR3 is TGTGCCAGCAGCTTAGGGACTAGCGGGGGCTACAATGAGCAGTTCTTC. The chain employs TRBV7-9 and TRBJ2-1; TRBD2 matches at 13 bases. The CDR3 totals 16 residues. Germline CDR1 and CDR2: SEHNR and FQNEAQ (reference sequence). Germline trimming cut 1 base from V and 3 bases from J; bases unmatched to any gene: 0.

This clonotype was seen a handful of times. V and J are TRBV7-2 and TRBJ1-5; D call uncertain. CDR3 length: 15 residues. Germline assignment: CDR1 SGHTA and CDR2 FQGNSA. Trimming removed 2 bases from V and 3 bases from J, with 11 bases in between. CDR3 sequence reads: CASSLMGQPNQPQHF. For the CDR3, the DNA is TGTGCCAGCAGCTTAATGGGCCAGCCCAATCAGCCCCAGCATTTT.

This clonotype was observed at least ten times. The V and J genes are TRBV3-1 and TRBJ2-1; D possibly corresponds to TRBD1 (5 bases). V lost 7 bases to trimming and J lost 6 bases, with 16 bases between them. CDR1 is LGHDT, CDR2 YNNKEL, per germline (reference sequence). The CDR3 covers 14 residues. This CDR3 reads CASTATTGPNEQFF. The DNA for the CDR3 is TGTGCCAGCACCGCTACTACAGGACCCAATGAGCAGTTCTTC.

The V call is TRBV20-1, the J call TRBJ2-1; D not resolved. V was pared by 3 bases and J by 1 base, with 13 bases between. CDR3 length equals 15 residues. Germline V CDR1 and CDR2: DFQATT, SNEGSKA (reference sequence). The CDR3 reads CSARSTSRSYNEQFF. The CDR3 bases are TGCAGTGCTAGGAGCACATCAAGGTCCTACAATGAGCAGTTCTTC.

The rearrangement links TRBV6-1 to TRBJ1-2, with 7 bases fitting TRBD1. This CDR3 has 16 amino acids. Trimming removed 6 bases from V and 2 bases from J; junction bases left unmatched: 12. From germline, CDR1 is MNHNS and CDR2 SASEGT. CDR3 sequence (DNA): TGTGCCAGCAGCTCAAACACGGACAGGCTCAACTATGGCTACACCTTC. This encodes CASSSNTDRLNYGYTF.

This clonotype was seen ten or more times. The V call is TRBV11-2, the J call TRBJ2-7, with D maybe TRBD2 (6 bases). Germline assignment: CDR1 SGHAT and CDR2 FQNNGV. V dropped 0 bases and J dropped 3 bases, with 18 bases sitting between them. CDR3 length: 17 amino acids. CDR3 sequence (DNA): TGTGCCAGCAGCTTAGATGAACGATACGGGAGTAGCTACGAGCAGTACTTC. This sequence encodes CASSLDERYGSSYEQYF.

Many counts were recorded for this clonotype. The chain uses TRBV28 and TRBJ1-5; D call uncertain. This CDR3 comprises 12 residues. The V end was cut by 11 bases, the J end by 7 bases, with 15 bases between. Germline V lookup: CDR1 MDHEN, CDR2 SYDVKM. The CDR3 nucleotides are TGTGCCGAGGGAGGGCTTGGGCAGCCCCAGCATTTT. Protein sequence: CAEGGLGQPQHF.

This clonotype was counted ten times or more. The rearrangement joins TRBV3-1 to TRBJ1-1, with D perhaps TRBD1 (5 bases). Germline-derived CDR1 and CDR2 are LGHDT and YNNKEL (reference sequence). The CDR3 runs to 14 residues. Trimming took off 5 bases at V and 0 bases at J, with 10 bases between the two ends. The CDR3 DNA sequence: TGTGCCAGCAGCTCGGGGGTGTTGAACACTGAAGCTTTCTTT. This codes for CASSSGVLNTEAFF.

This clonotype was seen a handful of times. The chain joins TRBV19 to TRBJ1-2; D is unclear. The length of the CDR3 is 13 residues. Looked up from germline, CDR1 is LNHDA and CDR2 is SQIVND (reference sequence). With 6 bases removed from V and 7 bases from J, the gap between germline ends came to 15 bases. The CDR3 coding sequence is TGTGCCAGTAGCAAACTAGAACGTGGTGGCTACACCTTC. This sequence encodes CASSKLERGGYTF. The full variable domain, with the rest looked up from reference TRBV19 and TRBJ1-2, is DGGITQSPKYLFRKEGQNVTLSCEQNLNHDAMYWYRQDPGQGLRLIYYSQIVNDFQKGDIAEGYSVSREKKESFPLTVTSAQKNPTAFYLCASSKLERGGYTFGSGTRLTVV.

This clonotype came up many times. This sequence joins TRBV10-2 and TRBJ2-5, with 8 bases identical to TRBD2. This CDR3 comprises 13 residues. CDR1 WSHSY and CDR2 SAAADI come from the germline V gene. With 3 bases clipped from V and 11 bases from J, the junction kept 8 bases outside the gene matches. The CDR3 region is CASSDGLASSQYF. The CDR3 DNA reads as TGCGCCAGCAGTGACGGACTAGCTTCATCTCAGTACTTC.

In regard to this clonotype: A much larger clonotype is one base distant, so this may be a read error. The V and J genes are TRBV6-2 or TRBV6-3 and TRBJ1-1; D gene uncertain. CDR3 size: 12 residues. Germline loops: CDR1 MNHEY, CDR2 SVGEGT. CDR3 sequence reads: CPSSARRWEAFF. CDR3 nucleotides: TGTCCCAGCAGTGCACGACGGTGGGAAGCTTTCTTT.

A word on this clonotype: It may be a read error: a sequence one base away is much more abundant. The rearrangement uses TRBV12-3 or TRBV12-4 and TRBJ2-1; 11 positions agree with TRBD2. The CDR3 runs 16 residues. V trimming: 4 bases; J trimming: 6 bases; junction bases outside the gene matches: 8. The CDR3 bases are TGTGCCAGCAGTTCGACTAGCGGGAAGGCCCTCAATGAGCAGTTCTTC. This gives the protein CASSSTSGKALNEQFF.

The J gene is TRBJ1-2, the V gene TRBV19; 7 bases match TRBD1. The CDR3 sequence is 12 residues long. The germline V gene has CDR1 LNHDA and CDR2 SQIVND (reference sequence). V gave up 6 bases and J gave up 8 bases; unmatched junction bases: 6. CDR3 DNA: TGTGCCAGTAGGACAGGGCGAGACGGCTACACCTTC. It codes for CASRTGRDGYTF.

This clonotype has a count of ten or more. The J gene is TRBJ2-7, the V gene TRBV6-1, with unresolved D. This CDR3 has 12 residues. Germline assignment: CDR1 MNHNS and CDR2 SASEGT. The germline V and J ends were trimmed by 6 bases and 3 bases, with 9 bases remaining between them. This CDR3 is CASSLIDYEQYF. CDR3 coding DNA: TGTGCCAGCAGCTTAATAGACTACGAGCAGTACTTC.

There are many counts of this clonotype. This may be a read error, as it is one base from a much larger clone. The chain recombines TRBV6-1 with TRBJ2-7; D not certain. The CDR3 covers 11 residues. Looked up from germline, CDR1 is MNHNS and CDR2 is SASEGT. Deletions cut 6 bases from V and 2 bases from J, with 5 bases between. The CDR3 here is CASRGTYEQYF. Written as DNA, the CDR3 is TGTGCCAGCAGAGGGACCTACGAGCAGTACTTC.

This clonotype showed up many times. This chain joins TRBV18 and TRBJ1-2; no clear D gene. V lost 3 bases to trimming and J lost 2 bases, with 7 bases between them. From germline, CDR1 is KGHSH and CDR2 LQKENI. The CDR3 extends over 13 amino acids. This CDR3 is CASSPSVNYGYTF. The CDR3 coding sequence is TGTGCCAGCTCACCTTCAGTCAACTATGGCTACACCTTC.